The next 6 T cell receptor beta chains were all read from a single sample in a study of blood T cell repertoires in COVID-19. Only in-frame clones appear in the TCRdb table, and some are missing; sequencing was by immunoSEQ multiplex PCR. The data show about 190,000 clones, 70% to 85% seen once. Sequenced input: PBMCs or T cells enriched from blood (not recorded which). These receptors all come from a woman younger than 45 who had recovered from COVID-19.

This clone occurred once. V and J are TRBV6-4 and TRBJ2-7, with TRBD2 matching over 8 bases. Germline V gene lookup returns CDR1 MRHNA and CDR2 SNTAGT. The CDR3 consists of 14 residues. Trimming at V came to 5 bases and at J to 5 bases, leaving 8 bases not matched to a gene. The CDR3 here is CASSKSSGSNEQYF. The DNA for the CDR3 is TGTGCCAGCAGTAAGTCTAGCGGGTCCAACGAGCAGTACTTC.

This chain links TRBV15 with TRBJ2-5; 9 nucleotides line up with TRBD2. The germline gives CDR1 LNHNV, CDR2 YYDKDF (reference sequence). The V gene end was trimmed by 0 bases and the J gene end by 4 bases; junction bases not matched to a gene: 3. The CDR3 has 15 amino acids. CDR3 sequence reads: CATSRDQRGAETQYF. The CDR3, as DNA: TGTGCCACCAGCAGAGATCAGCGGGGGGCAGAGACCCAGTACTTC.

This chain uses TRBV11-3 with TRBJ2-7, with TRBD2 identical over 12 bases. J was trimmed by 7 bases and V by 5 bases; bases with no gene match: 9. Germline V gives CDR1 SGHNT, CDR2 YENEEA. CDR3 length: 15 amino acids. This CDR3 reads CASSLSTSGSGEQYF. CDR3 sequence (DNA): TGTGCCAGCAGCCTATCGACTAGCGGGAGTGGGGAGCAGTACTTC.

The chain is built from TRBV4-1 and TRBJ2-5, with 8 bases matching TRBD2. This CDR3 has 15 residues. After removal of 4 bases from V and 4 bases from J, the junction contained 8 bases not matched to a gene. Germline CDR1 and CDR2: MGHRA and YSYEKL. The CDR3 loop is CASSLQMAGGETQYF. CDR3 bases: TGCGCCAGCAGCCTCCAAATGGCGGGGGGAGAGACCCAGTACTTC.

The gene calls are TRBV29-1 and TRBJ1-2; D unclear. The CDR3 length is 15 residues. Germline CDR1 and CDR2: SQVTM and ANQGSEA. V was clipped by 0 bases and J by 5 bases, with 16 bases between them. CDR3 nucleotides: TGCAGCGTTGAAGATCGTTGGACTGAAGCTTATGGCTACACCTTC. Amino acid sequence: CSVEDRWTEAYGYTF.

The chain couples TRBV13 to TRBJ2-7; perhaps TRBD2 as D (6 bases). V lost 4 bases and J 5 bases, leaving 21 bases between the germline ends. The CDR3 extends over 16 amino acids. Germline CDR1 is PRHDT and CDR2 is FYEKMQ (reference sequence). The CDR3 sequence is CASSSTQGLEWHEQYF. CDR3 sequence (DNA): TGTGCCAGCAGCTCCACCCAGGGACTGGAATGGCACGAGCAGTACTTC.